The TCR beta chain under discussion was sequenced for a study of blood T cell repertoires in COVID-19 (dated by TCRdb to the early 2020s). Regarding the research as a whole: Collaborator samples came from the United States, Italy and Spain and covered acute and convalescent phases of COVID-19. The prospective study material was composed of cDNA or gDNA derived from T cells, B-cell-depleted T cells, or PBMCs. Deeply sampled blood TCRbeta repertoires from subjects exposed to, actively infected with, or recovered from COVID-19 were included in the dataset. The repertoires were made available in a free public database intended to serve as a resource for research on the immune response to SARS-CoV-2. Samples came from the ongoing ImmuneRACE study (first 160 participants) plus 1,254 subjects from 6 global collaborators. Sample metadata almost always included a de-identified subject ID, COVID-19 status, age in years and sex. Where HLA class I and class II types were available, the types were taken from metadata supplied by the sample provider, not from assay-based typing. On the study overall, not on this receptor specifically: Clinical and demographic metadata were provided uncurated, with the amount varying by source and participant.

In Seattle, one collaborating source enrolled patients while the infection was active and tracked those patients longitudinally over the course of disease. Whole blood was collected in K2EDTA tubes by collaborating institutions according to the institutions' own protocols. For TCRbeta analysis, collaborator samples were shipped as frozen whole blood, as isolated PBMCs, or as DNA extracted from either sample type. Concerning this clone itself: It lacks a known antigen. Base qualities are not provided; no much larger clone lies one nucleotide away.

Based on the germline V gene, the CDR1 and CDR2 sequences are SGHTA and FQGNSA. Trimming removed 1 base from V and 2 bases from J, leaving 5 bases between the germline ends. Including the terminal cysteine and phenylalanine, the CDR3 comprises 13 residues. The read is trimmed to its CDR3 DNA, 39 bases read in frame from base 1. The immunoSEQ Assay, a bias-controlled multiplex PCR, was used to amplify TCRbeta CDR3 regions from genomic DNA. The original methods were these. Within the assay, amplification of reference gene primers was used to estimate how many nucleated cells each sample contained. To quantify the absolute abundance of each unique TCRbeta CDR3 rearrangement, sequence reads were collapsed and filtered. Productive Simpson clonality was computed per sample as the square root of Simpson's diversity index over productive rearrangements. TCRdb's version of the immuneACCESS table is confined to in-frame rearrangements and falls short of the full clone set. An unresolved V gene accounts for under half of the shortfall where checked; the remainder is of unknown origin. V and J calls and clone size are those listed in that table; D and trimming were worked out from the DNA. Across this sample there are about 150,000 clones, with 70% to 80% seen only once. Roughly 4.9% of the sample belongs to the ten largest clones.

The receptor was derived from a woman aged 70-85 years with COVID-19, enrolled during active disease. This receptor chain uses TRBV7-2 and TRBJ1-2, with no confident D gene call. Sequencing input: peripheral blood. DNA sequence: TGTGCCAGCAGCTTAGAACAGAACTATGGCTACACCTTC. Translated, it gives CASSLEQNYGYTF.